This T cell receptor (beta chain) was recovered during a study of human T cells and chemical hapten exposure. Study overall: Chiefly female patients presented with alopecia areata, totalis or universalis.

This CDR3 region has 14 residues. Trimming took off 0 bases at V and 0 bases at J, with 6 bases between the two ends. Germline CDR1 is SGHRS and CDR2 is YFSETQ. The library put unique molecular identifiers onto individual cDNA molecules. TCRdb independently ran MiXCR on the RACE reads; one entry per CDR3 protein. This sample yields roughly 380,000 distinct CDR3 sequences, of which around 5.5% are seen a single time; 2.5% to 3% belongs to the top ten. The time point denotes: pre-sensitization, week 0. Treatment noted: therapeutic diphenylcyclopropenone sensitization with weekly scalp DPC. This clonotype was sampled from a woman between 45 and 65 years old with alopecia areata. Some clones in this sample may be carry-over from other donors' samples. The rearrangement uses TRBV5-1 and TRBJ2-5, with D unresolved. This specimen consisted of whole blood, obtained in connection with sensitization to the hapten diphenylcyclopropenone (DPC). The CDR3 coding sequence is TGCGCCAGCAGCTTGGGGTCAAACCAAGAGACCCAGTACTTC. It translates to CASSLGSNQETQYF.